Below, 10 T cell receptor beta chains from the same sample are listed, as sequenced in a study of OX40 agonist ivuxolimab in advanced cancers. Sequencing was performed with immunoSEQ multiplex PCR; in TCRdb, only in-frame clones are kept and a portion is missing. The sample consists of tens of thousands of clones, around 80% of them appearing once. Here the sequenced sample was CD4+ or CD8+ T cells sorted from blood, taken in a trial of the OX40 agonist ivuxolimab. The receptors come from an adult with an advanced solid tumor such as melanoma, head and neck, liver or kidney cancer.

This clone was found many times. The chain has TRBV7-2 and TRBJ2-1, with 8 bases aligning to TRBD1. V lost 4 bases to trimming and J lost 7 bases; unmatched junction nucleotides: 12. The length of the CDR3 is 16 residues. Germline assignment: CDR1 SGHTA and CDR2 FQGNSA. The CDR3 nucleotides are TGTGCCAGCAGCTCACAAGACAGGGGAGATAAGAATGAGCAGTTCTTC. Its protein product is CASSSQDRGDKNEQFF. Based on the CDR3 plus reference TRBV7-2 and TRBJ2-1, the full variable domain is GAGVSQSPSNKVTEKGKDVELRCDPISGHTALYWYRQSLGQGLEFLIYFQGNSAPDKSGLPSDRFSAERTGGSVSTLTIQRTQQEDSAVYLCASSSQDRGDKNEQFFGPGTRLTVL.

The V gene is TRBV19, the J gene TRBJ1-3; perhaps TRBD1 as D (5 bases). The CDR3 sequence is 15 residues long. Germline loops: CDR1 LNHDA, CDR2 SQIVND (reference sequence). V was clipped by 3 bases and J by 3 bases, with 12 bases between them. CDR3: CASSIPAGIGNTIYF. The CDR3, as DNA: TGTGCCAGTAGTATCCCTGCAGGGATTGGAAACACCATATATTTT.

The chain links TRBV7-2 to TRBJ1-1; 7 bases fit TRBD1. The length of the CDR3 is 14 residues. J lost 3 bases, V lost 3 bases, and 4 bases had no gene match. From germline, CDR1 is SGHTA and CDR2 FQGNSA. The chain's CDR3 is CASSFQTGDTEAFF. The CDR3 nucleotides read TGTGCCAGCAGCTTCCAAACAGGGGACACTGAAGCTTTCTTT. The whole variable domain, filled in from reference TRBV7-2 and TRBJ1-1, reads GAGVSQSPSNKVTEKGKDVELRCDPISGHTALYWYRQSLGQGLEFLIYFQGNSAPDKSGLPSDRFSAERTGGSVSTLTIQRTQQEDSAVYLCASSFQTGDTEAFFGQGTRLTVV.

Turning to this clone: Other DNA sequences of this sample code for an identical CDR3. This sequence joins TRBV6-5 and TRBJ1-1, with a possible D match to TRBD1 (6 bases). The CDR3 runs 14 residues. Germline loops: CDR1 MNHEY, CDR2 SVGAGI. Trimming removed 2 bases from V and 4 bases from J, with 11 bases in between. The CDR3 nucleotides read TGTGCCAGCAGTTACCAGAGCAGGGGCACTGAAGCTTTCTTT. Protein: CASSYQSRGTEAFF.

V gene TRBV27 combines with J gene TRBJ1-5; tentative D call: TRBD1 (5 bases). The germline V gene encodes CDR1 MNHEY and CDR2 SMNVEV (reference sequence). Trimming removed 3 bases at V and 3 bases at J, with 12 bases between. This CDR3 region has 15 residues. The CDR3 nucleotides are TGTGCCAGCAGTTTCAGTTCAGGGTTCAATCAGCCCCAGCATTTT. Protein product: CASSFSSGFNQPQHF.

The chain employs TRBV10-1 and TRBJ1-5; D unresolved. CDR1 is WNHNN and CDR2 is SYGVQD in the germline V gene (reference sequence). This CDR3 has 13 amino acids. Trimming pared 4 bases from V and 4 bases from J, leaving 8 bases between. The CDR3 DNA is TGCGCCAGCAGTGGGGTTGGGAATCAGCCCCAGCATTTT. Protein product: CASSGVGNQPQHF.

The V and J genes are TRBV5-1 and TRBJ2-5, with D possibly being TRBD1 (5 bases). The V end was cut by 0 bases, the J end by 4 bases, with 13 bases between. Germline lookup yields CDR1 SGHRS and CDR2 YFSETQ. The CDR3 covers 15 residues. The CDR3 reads CASSLGLAQGETQYF. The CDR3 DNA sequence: TGCGCCAGCAGCTTGGGTTTAGCCCAGGGAGAGACCCAGTACTTC.

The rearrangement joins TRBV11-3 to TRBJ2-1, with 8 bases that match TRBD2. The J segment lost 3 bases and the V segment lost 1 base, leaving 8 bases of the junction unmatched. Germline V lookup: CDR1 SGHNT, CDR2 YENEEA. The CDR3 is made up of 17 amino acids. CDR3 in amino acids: CASSLVAGSRNYNEQFF. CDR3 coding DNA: TGTGCCAGCAGCTTAGTAGCGGGATCTCGCAACTACAATGAGCAGTTCTTC. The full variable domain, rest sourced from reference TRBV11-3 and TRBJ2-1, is EAGVVQSPRYKIIEKKQPVAFWCNPISGHNTLYWYLQNLGQGPELLIRYENEEAVDDSQLPKDRFSAERLKGVDSTLKIQPAELGDSAVYLCASSLVAGSRNYNEQFFGPGTRLTVL.

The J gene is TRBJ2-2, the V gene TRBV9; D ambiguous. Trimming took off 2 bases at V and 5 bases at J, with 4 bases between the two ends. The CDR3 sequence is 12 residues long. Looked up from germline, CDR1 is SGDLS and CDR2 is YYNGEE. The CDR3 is CASSVLTGELFF. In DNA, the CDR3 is TGTGCCAGCAGCGTCTTAACCGGGGAGCTGTTTTTT.

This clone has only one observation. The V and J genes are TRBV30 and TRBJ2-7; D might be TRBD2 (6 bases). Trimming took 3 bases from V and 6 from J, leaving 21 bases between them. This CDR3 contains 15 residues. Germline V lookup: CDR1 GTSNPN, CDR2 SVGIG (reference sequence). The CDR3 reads CAWRPPGLSSGEQYF. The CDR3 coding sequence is TGTGCCTGGAGGCCCCCGGGACTGTCATCGGGCGAGCAGTACTTC.